One and the same sample provided the 5 T cell receptor beta chains below, sequenced in a study of blood T cell repertoires in COVID-19. Here immunoSEQ multiplex PCR was the method, and the copy in TCRdb shows in-frame clones only, minus some. The sample lists approximately 170,000 clones, roughly 78% occurring once. Material: PBMCs or T cells enriched from blood (not recorded which). Receptors were obtained from an older woman in a cohort exposed to, infected with or recovered from COVID-19 (not recorded which).

The table lists this clone with a few counts. The rearrangement links TRBV5-4 to TRBJ1-2; D may be TRBD1 (6 bases). The CDR3 totals 16 residues. Between the trimmed V and J ends, which lost 4 bases and 7 bases, there was a span of 23 bases. Germline lookup yields CDR1 SGHNT and CDR2 YYREEE (reference sequence). Here the CDR3 reads CASSRIISGARSGYTF. The CDR3 nucleotides are TGTGCCAGCAGCAGGATCATATCAGGGGCGCGCAGTGGCTACACCTTC.

This sequence joins TRBV6-5 and TRBJ1-5; unclear D gene. Germline assignment: CDR1 MNHEY and CDR2 SVGAGI. The V gene lost 7 bases and the J gene lost 4 bases, with 14 bases spanning the gap. CDR3 length equals 14 residues. This chain's CDR3 is CASTWFSGNQPQHF. The CDR3 DNA reads as TGTGCCAGCACATGGTTTTCAGGAAATCAGCCCCAGCATTTT.

J is TRBJ1-5 and V is TRBV2; D ambiguous. Germline V CDR1 and CDR2: SNHLY, FYNNEI. Trimming removed 6 bases from V and 2 bases from J, with 11 bases in between. The CDR3 totals 14 residues. The CDR3 DNA is TGTGCCAGCAGCACCCTTTCGGGCAATCAGCCCCAGCATTTT. Residues: CASSTLSGNQPQHF.

This chain links TRBV5-1 with TRBJ2-3, with TRBD2 matching 10 bases. The V gene end was trimmed by 0 bases and the J gene end by 4 bases; junction bases not matched to a gene: 5. This CDR3 region has 16 residues. The germline V gene has CDR1 SGHRS and CDR2 YFSETQ. The CDR3 DNA is TGCGCCAGCAGCTTGGGGACTAGCGGAGAAGCAGATACGCAGTATTTT. Its protein is CASSLGTSGEADTQYF.

The gene calls are TRBV7-2 and TRBJ2-7; maybe TRBD1 (6 bases). CDR1 and CDR2 (germline): SGHTA, FQGNSA. This CDR3 spans 16 amino acids. V lost 6 bases to trimming and J lost 0 bases, with 18 bases between them. The DNA for the CDR3 is TGTGCCAGCAGTTTAACGTGGACAGCAAGCTCCTACGAGCAGTACTTC. It is translated as CASSLTWTASSYEQYF.